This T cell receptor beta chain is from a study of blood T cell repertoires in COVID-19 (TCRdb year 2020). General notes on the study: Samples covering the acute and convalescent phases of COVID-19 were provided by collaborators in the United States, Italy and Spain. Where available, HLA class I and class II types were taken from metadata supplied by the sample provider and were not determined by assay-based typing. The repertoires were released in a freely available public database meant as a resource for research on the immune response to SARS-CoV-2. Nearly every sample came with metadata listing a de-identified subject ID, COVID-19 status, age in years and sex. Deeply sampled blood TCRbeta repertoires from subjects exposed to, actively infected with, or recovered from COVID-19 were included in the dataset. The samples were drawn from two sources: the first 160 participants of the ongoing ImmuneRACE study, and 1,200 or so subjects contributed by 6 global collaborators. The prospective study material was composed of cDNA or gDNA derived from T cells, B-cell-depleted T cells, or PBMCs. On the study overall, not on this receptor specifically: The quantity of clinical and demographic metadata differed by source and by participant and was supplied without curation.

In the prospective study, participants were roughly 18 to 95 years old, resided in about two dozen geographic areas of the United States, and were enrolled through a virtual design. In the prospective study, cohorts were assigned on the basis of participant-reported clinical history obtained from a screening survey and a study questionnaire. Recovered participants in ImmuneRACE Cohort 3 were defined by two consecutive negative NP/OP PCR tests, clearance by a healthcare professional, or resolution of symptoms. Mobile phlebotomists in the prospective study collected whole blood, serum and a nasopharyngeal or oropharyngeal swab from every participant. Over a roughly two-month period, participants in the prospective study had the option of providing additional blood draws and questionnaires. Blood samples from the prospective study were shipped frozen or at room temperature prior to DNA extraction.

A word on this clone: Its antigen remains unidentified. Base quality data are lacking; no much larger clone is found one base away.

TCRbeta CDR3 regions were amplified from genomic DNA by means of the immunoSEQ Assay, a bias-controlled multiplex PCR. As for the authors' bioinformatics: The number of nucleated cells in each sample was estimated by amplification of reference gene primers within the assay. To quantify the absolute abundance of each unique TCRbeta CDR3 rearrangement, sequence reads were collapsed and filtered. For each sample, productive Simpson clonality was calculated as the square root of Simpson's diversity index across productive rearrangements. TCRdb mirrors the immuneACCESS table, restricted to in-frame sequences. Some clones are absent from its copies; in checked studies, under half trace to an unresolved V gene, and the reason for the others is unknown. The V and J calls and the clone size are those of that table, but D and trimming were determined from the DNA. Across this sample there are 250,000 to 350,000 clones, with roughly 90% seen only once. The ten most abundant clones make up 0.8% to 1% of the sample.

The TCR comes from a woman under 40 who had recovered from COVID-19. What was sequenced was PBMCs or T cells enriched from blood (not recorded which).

The CDR3 loop reads CASSESGQNTGELFF. The DNA reads as follows: TGCGCCAGCAGTGAGTCTGGACAGAACACCGGGGAGCTGTTTTTT. The receptor chain draws on TRBV10-1 and TRBJ2-2; the D gene is possibly TRBD1, with 5 bases matching. From the germline V gene (reference sequence), CDR1 is WNHNN and CDR2 is SYGVQD. The trim is 0 bases for V and 1 base for J, with a gap of 6 bases between the germline ends. Its CDR3 holds 15 amino acids, cysteine through phenylalanine. Only the CDR3 part of the read is kept: 45 bases, read in frame from the first base.